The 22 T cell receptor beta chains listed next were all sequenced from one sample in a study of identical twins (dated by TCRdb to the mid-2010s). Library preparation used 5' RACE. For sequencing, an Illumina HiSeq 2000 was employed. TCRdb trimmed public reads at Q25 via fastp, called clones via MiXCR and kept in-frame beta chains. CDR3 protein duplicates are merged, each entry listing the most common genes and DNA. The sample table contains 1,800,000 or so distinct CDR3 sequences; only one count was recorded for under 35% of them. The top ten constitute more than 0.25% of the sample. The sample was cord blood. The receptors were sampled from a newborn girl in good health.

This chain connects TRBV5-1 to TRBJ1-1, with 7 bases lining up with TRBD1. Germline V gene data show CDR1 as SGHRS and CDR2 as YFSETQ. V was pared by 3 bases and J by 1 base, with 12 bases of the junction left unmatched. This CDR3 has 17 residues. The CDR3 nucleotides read TGCGCCAGCAGCTCCCAACGACAGGGAAGGGGGAACACTGAAGCTTTCTTT. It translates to CASSSQRQGRGNTEAFF.

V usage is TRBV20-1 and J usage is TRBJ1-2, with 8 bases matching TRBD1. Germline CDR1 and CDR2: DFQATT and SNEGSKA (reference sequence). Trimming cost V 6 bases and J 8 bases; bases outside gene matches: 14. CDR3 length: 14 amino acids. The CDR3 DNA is TGCAGTGCCTCGGTTTGGCAGGGGGCTGGCGGCTACACCTTC. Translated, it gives CSASVWQGAGGYTF.

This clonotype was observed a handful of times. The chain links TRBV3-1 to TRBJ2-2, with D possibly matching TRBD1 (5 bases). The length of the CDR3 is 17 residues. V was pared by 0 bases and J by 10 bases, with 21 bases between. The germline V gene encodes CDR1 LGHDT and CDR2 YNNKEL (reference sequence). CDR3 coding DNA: TGTGCCAGCAGCCAAGATTGGCAGGGTGCGAACACCAAGGAGCTGTTTTTT. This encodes CASSQDWQGANTKELFF.

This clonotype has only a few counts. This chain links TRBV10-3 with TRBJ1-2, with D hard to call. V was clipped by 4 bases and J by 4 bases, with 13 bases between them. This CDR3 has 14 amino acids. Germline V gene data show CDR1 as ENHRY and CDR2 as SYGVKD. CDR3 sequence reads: CAISGIGPFYGYTF. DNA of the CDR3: TGTGCCATCAGTGGTATCGGGCCCTTCTATGGCTACACCTTC.

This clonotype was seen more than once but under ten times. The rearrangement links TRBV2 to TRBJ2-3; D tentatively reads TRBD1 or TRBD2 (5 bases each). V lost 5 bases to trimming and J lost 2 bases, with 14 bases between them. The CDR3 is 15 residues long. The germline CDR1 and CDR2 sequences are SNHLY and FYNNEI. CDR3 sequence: CASSRDQLHTDTQYF. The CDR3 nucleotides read TGTGCCAGCAGTCGGGACCAACTCCACACAGATACGCAGTATTTT. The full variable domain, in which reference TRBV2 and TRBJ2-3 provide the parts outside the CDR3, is EPEVTQTPSHQVTQMGQEVILRCVPISNHLYFYWYRQILGQKVEFLVSFYNNEISEKSEIFDDQFSVERPDGSNFTLKIRSTKLEDSAMYFCASSRDQLHTDTQYFGPGTRLTVL.

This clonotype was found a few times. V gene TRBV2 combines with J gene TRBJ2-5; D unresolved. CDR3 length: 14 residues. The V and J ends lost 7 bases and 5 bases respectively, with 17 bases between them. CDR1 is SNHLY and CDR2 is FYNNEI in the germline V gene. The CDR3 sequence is CASTTTRLGETQYF. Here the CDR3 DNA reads TGTGCCAGCACCACGACGCGGTTGGGCGAGACCCAGTACTTC.

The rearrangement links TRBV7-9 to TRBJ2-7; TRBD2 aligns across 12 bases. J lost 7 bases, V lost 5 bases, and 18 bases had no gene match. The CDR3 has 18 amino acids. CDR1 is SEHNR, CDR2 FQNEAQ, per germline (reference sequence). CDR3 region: CASSRQLAGGSIGGEQYF. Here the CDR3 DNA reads TGTGCCAGCAGCCGTCAACTAGCGGGGGGTTCTATTGGTGGTGAGCAGTACTTC. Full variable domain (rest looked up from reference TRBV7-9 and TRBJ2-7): DTGVSQNPRHKITKRGQNVTFRCDPISEHNRLYWYRQTLGQGPEFLTYFQNEAQLEKSRLLSDRFSAERPKGSFSTLEIQRTEQGDSAMYLCASSRQLAGGSIGGEQYFGPGTRLTVT.

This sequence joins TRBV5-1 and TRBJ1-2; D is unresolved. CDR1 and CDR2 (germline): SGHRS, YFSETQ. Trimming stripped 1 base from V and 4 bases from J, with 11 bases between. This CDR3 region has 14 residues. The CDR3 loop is CASSLQGRTYGYTF. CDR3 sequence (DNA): TGCGCCAGCAGCTTGCAAGGACGGACCTATGGCTACACCTTC.

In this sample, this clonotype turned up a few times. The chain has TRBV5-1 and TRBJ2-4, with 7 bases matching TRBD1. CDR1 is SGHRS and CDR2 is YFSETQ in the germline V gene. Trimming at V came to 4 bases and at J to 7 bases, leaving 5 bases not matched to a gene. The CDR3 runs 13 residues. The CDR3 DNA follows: TGCGCCAGCAGCGTGACAGGGCGGAACATTCAGTACTTC. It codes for CASSVTGRNIQYF.

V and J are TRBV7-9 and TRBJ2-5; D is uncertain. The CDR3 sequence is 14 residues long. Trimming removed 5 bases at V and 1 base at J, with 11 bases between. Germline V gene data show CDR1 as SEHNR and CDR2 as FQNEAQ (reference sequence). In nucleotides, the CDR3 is TGTGCCAGCAGCCCCCTTAGCAGCCAAGAGACCCAGTACTTC. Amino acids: CASSPLSSQETQYF.

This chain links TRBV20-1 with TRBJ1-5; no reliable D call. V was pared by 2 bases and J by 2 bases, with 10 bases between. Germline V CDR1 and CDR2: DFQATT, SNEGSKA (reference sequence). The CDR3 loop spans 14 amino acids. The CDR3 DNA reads TGCAGTGCTAGAATTCCCGGGGGCAATCAGCCCCAGCATTTT. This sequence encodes CSARIPGGNQPQHF.

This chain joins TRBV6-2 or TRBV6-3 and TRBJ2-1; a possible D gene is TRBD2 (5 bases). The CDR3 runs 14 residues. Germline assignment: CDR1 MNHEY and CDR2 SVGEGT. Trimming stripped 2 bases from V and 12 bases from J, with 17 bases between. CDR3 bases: TGTGCCAGCAGTTACACTCCACTAGAAAATAGGCAGTTCTTC. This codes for CASSYTPLENRQFF.

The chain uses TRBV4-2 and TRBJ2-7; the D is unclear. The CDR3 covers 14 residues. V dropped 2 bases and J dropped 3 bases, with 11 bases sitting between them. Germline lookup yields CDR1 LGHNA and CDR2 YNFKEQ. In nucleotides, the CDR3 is TGTGCCAGCAGCCAACACAAAGGAGACTACGAGCAGTACTTC. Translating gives CASSQHKGDYEQYF.

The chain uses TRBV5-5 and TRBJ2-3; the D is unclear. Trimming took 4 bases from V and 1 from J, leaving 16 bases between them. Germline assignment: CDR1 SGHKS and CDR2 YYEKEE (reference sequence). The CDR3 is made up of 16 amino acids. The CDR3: CASSRHASLGTDTQYF. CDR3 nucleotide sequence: TGTGCCAGCAGCCGTCACGCCTCCCTCGGCACAGATACGCAGTATTTT.

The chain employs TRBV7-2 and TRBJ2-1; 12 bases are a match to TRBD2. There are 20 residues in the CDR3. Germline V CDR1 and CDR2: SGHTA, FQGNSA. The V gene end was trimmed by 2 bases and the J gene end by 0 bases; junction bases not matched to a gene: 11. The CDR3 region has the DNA TGTGCCAGCAGCTTACCCGACGCTAGCGGGAGGGCGAGCTCCTACAATGAGCAGTTCTTC. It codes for CASSLPDASGRASSYNEQFF.

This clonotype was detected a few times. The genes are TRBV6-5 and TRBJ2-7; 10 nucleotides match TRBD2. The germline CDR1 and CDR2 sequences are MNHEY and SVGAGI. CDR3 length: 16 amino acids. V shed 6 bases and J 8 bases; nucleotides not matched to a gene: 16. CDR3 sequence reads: CASSRDFLLAGEQQYF. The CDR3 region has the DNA TGTGCCAGCAGCCGCGACTTCCTTCTAGCGGGAGAACAGCAGTACTTC.

CDR3 residues: CASNQGGQPQHF. The CDR3 DNA reads as TGTGCCAGCAATCAGGGCGGTCAGCCCCAGCATTTT. The J gene is TRBJ1-5, the V gene TRBV27, with D perhaps TRBD1 (5 bases). Trimming shortened V by 7 bases and J by 6 bases, and 10 bases separated the two germline ends. The CDR3 consists of 12 residues. Looked up from germline, CDR1 is MNHEY and CDR2 is SMNVEV (reference sequence).

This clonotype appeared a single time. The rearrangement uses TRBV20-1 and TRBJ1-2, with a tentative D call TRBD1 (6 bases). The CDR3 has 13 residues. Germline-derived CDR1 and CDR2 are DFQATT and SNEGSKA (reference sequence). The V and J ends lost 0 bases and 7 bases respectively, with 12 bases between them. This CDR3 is CSARDGQGSGYTF. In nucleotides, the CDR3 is TGCAGTGCTAGAGATGGGCAGGGGAGTGGCTACACCTTC.

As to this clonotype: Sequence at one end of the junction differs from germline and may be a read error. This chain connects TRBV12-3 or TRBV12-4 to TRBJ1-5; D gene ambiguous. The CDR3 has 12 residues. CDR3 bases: TGTGCCAGCAGTTTTCCCGATCAGCCCCAGCCTTTT. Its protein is CASSFPDQPQPF.

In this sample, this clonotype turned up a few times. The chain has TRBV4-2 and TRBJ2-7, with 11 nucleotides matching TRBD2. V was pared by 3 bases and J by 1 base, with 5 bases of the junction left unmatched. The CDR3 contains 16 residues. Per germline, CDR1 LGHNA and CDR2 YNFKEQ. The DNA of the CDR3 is TGTGCCAGCAGCCACCTTAGCGGGAGGGCTTCCTACGAGCAGTACTTC. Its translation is CASSHLSGRASYEQYF.

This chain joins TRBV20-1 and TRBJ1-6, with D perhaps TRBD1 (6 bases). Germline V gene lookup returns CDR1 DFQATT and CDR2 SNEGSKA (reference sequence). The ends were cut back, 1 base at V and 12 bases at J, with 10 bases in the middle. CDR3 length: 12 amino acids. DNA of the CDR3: TGCAGTGCTAGAGGCAGGGGTGGACCCCTCCACTTT. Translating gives CSARGRGGPLHF.

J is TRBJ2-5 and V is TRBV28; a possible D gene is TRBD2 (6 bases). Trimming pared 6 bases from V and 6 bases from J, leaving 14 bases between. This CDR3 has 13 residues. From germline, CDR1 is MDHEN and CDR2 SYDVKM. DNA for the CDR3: TGTGCCAGCAGCAGGGACTTTTTGAAGACCCAGTACTTC. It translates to CASSRDFLKTQYF.